The T cell receptor (beta chain) under discussion was sequenced for a study of early stage breast cancer tumors. Study-level points and caveats: Tumor and normal breast were distinguished via blood comparison in about 90% of the 16 patients.

TCRdb's copy holds only in-frame clones and misses some; the assay was immunoSEQ multiplex PCR. The repertoire holds 25,000 to 35,000 clones, roughly four fifths seen once, with about 4.5% in the top ten. The CDR3 sequence is 15 residues long. Per the germline V gene, CDR1 is MNHEY and CDR2 is SVGAGI. V lost 2 bases and J lost 0, with 10 bases in between. This clone was seen a single time. Its specificity is unknown. The sample taken for sequencing was blood. The TCR comes from a person aged 35 to 50 with breast cancer. The gene calls are TRBV6-5 and TRBJ1-1; tentatively, D is TRBD1 (5 bases). CDR3 sequence (DNA): TGTGCCAGCAGTTACGCGGGGCTCATGAACACTGAAGCTTTCTTT. Protein sequence: CASSYAGLMNTEAFF.